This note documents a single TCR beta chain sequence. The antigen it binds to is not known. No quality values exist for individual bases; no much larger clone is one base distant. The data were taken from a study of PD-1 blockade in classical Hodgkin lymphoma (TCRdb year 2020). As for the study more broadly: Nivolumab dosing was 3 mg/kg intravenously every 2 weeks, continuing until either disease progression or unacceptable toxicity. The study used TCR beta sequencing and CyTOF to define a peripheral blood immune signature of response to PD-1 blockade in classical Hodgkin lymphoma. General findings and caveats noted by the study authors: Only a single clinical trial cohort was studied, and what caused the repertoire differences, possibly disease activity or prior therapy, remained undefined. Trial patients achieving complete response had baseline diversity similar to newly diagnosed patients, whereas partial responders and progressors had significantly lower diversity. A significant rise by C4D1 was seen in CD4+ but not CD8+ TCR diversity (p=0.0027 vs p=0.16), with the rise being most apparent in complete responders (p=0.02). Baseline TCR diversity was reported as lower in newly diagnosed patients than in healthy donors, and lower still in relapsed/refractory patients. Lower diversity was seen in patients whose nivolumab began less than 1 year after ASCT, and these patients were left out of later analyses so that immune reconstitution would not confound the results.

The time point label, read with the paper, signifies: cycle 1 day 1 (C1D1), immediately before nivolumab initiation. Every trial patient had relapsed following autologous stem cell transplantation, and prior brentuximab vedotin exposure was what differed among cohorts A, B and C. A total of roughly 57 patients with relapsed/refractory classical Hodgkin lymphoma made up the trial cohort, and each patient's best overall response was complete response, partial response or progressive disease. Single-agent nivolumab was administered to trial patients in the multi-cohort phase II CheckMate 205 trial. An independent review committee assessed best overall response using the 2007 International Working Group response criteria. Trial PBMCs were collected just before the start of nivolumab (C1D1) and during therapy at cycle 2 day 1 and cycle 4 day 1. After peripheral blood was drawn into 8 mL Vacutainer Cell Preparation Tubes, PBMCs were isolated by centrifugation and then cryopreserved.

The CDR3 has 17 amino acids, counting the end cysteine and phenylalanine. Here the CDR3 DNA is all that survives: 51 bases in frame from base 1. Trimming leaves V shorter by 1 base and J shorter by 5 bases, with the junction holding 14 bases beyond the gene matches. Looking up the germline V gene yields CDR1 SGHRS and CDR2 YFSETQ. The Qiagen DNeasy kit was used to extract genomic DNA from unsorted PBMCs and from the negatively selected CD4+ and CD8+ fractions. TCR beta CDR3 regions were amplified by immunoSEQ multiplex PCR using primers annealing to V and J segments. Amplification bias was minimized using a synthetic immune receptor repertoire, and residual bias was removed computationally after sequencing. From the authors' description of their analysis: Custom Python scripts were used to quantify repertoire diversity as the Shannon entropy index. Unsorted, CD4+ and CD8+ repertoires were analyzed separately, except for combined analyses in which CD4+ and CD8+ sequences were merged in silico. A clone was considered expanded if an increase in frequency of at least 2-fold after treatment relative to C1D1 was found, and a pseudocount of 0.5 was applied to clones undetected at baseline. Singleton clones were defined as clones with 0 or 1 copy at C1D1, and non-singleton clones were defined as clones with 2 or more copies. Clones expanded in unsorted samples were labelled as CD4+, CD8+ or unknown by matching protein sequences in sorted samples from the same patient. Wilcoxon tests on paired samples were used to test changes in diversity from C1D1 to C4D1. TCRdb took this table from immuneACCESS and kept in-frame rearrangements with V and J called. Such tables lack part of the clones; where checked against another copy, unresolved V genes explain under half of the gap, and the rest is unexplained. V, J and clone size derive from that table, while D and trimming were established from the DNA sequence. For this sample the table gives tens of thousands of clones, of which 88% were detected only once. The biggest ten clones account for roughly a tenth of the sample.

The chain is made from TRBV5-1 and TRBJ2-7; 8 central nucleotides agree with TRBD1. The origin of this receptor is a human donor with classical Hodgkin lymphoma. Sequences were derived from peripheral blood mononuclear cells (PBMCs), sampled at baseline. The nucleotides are TGCGCCAGCAGCTTGCGGACAACCGGGACAGGCCGACACGAGCAGTACTTC. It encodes CASSLRTTGTGRHEQYF.